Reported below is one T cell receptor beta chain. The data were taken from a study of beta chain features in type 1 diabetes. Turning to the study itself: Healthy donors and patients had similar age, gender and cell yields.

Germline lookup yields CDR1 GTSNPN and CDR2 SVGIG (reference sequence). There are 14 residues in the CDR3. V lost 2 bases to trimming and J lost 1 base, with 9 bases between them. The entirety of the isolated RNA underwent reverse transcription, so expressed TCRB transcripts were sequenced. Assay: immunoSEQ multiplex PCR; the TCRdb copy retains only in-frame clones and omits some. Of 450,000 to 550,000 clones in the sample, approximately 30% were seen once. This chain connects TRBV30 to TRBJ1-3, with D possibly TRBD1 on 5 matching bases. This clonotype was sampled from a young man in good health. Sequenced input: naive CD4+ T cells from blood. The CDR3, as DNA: TGTGCCTGGAGTTTAGGACAATCTGGAAACACCATATATTTT. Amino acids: CAWSLGQSGNTIYF.